Sequencing of this T cell receptor (beta chain) was carried out in a study of patients and donors after allogeneic stem cell transplantation. One entry per CDR3 protein, called by TCRdb with MiXCR from the RT-PCR reads. The sample includes fewer than 500,000 distinct CDR3 sequences, approximately 16% of them seen just once. Germline V gives CDR1 GTSNPN, CDR2 SVGIG (reference sequence). The CDR3 contains 12 residues. The V end lost 6 bases, the J end lost 5 bases, and 13 bases lay between the germline ends. The chain has TRBV30 and TRBJ2-5, with unresolved D. The receptor was isolated from a human donor who was either an allogeneic HSCT recipient or a stem cell or donor lymphocyte infusion donor (not recorded which). It is not recorded whose cells these are; they may come from a transplant donor. Specimen: blood, either unsorted or a sorted T cell fraction (not recorded which). CDR3 protein: CACKPPRETQYF. The CDR3 DNA sequence: TGTGCCTGCAAACCTCCTAGGGAGACCCAGTACTTC.